Below, 26 T cell receptor beta chains from the same sample are listed, as sequenced in a study of CD4+ T cells in melanoma. Sequencing was performed with immunoSEQ multiplex PCR; in TCRdb, only in-frame clones are kept and a portion is missing. The profile covers more than 90,000 clones, with about 92% appearing a single time and 3.3% taken by the ten largest. The sample consisted of peripheral blood. The source is a human donor with melanoma.

Notes on this clone: The same CDR3 can be traced to other DNA sequences in this sample. V usage is TRBV5-1 and J usage is TRBJ2-5; D gene unclear. The CDR3 runs 12 residues. V shed 0 bases and J shed 2 bases, with 2 bases lying between them. Germline CDR1 is SGHRS and CDR2 is YFSETQ. CDR3 DNA: TGCGCCAGCAGCTTGGGACAAGAGACCCAGTACTTC. As protein: CASSLGQETQYF.

This clone has just one count. The limits of the CDR3 on the DNA are not certain, so only TCRdb's listed CDR3 is given. The rearrangement joins TRBV28 to TRBJ1-2; the tabulated D call, TRBD1, remains unverified against the DNA. CDR1 is MDHEN and CDR2 is SYDVKM in the germline V gene. The CDR3 extends over 13 residues, inclusive of both ends. This CDR3 is CASGSGQGFGYTF.

This chain links TRBV7-3 with TRBJ2-3; TRBD2 is a possible D gene (6 bases). CDR1 is SGHTA, CDR2 FQGTGA, per germline. CDR3 length equals 14 residues. The V gene lost 4 bases and the J gene lost 4 bases, with 12 bases spanning the gap. CDR3 in amino acids: CASSSGTSADTQYF. In DNA form, the CDR3 reads TGTGCCAGCAGCTCCGGGACTTCGGCAGATACGCAGTATTTT.

The chain has TRBV7-9 and TRBJ2-7; TRBD2 agrees at 16 bases. This CDR3 has 16 amino acids. The V gene's germline CDR1 is SEHNR and CDR2 FQNEAQ (reference sequence). V lost 5 bases and J lost 6; bases outside the gene matches: 7. DNA for the CDR3: TGTGCCAGCAGCCAAGGGACTAGCGGGAGGGTTAGCGAGCAGTACTTC. Its translation is CASSQGTSGRVSEQYF.

This clone was counted once. The V gene is TRBV5-1, the J gene TRBJ2-1; TRBD2 aligns across 11 bases. The length of the CDR3 is 17 residues. After removal of 4 bases from V and 9 bases from J, the junction contained 15 bases not matched to a gene. Per the germline V gene, CDR1 is SGHRS and CDR2 is YFSETQ. The CDR3 sequence is CASSPGLVSGGGGEQFF. CDR3 in DNA: TGCGCCAGCAGCCCCGGGTTAGTTAGCGGGGGGGGAGGTGAGCAGTTCTTC.

V usage is TRBV7-9 and J usage is TRBJ2-1; 7 bases are shared with TRBD1. The CDR3 loop spans 13 amino acids. Germline CDR1 and CDR2: SEHNR and FQNEAQ (reference sequence). V trimming: 4 bases; J trimming: 10 bases; junction bases outside the gene matches: 7. In DNA form, the CDR3 reads TGTGCCAGCAGCTCCGGACAGGCCAGCGAGCAGTTCTTC. This sequence encodes CASSSGQASEQFF.

This clone occurred once. The chain carries TRBV25-1 and TRBJ2-7; 11 bases match TRBD2. CDR1 is MGHDK and CDR2 is SYGVNS in the germline V gene. V trimming: 2 bases; J trimming: 4 bases; junction bases outside the gene matches: 7. The CDR3 totals 16 residues. The CDR3 loop is CASSEGRLAGRYEQYF. CDR3 coding DNA: TGTGCCAGCAGTGAAGGGCGACTAGCGGGGCGGTACGAGCAGTACTTC.

This chain connects TRBV29-1 to TRBJ1-4; maybe TRBD1 (5 bases). The germline V gene encodes CDR1 SQVTM and CDR2 ANQGSEA. The CDR3 runs 13 residues. The V end lost 4 bases, the J end lost 8 bases, and 14 bases lay between the germline ends. The CDR3 nucleotides are TGCAGCGTTGGTGAGGGGCTGCGAGAAAAACTGTTTTTT. Translating it yields CSVGEGLREKLFF.

The chain couples TRBV5-1 to TRBJ2-1; D is ambiguous. In germline, CDR1 is SGHRS, CDR2 YFSETQ. The CDR3 is 14 amino acids. V was clipped by 1 base and J by 7 bases, with 12 bases between them. The CDR3 is CASSLLANHNEQFF. CDR3 coding DNA: TGCGCCAGCAGCTTGTTGGCAAACCATAATGAGCAGTTCTTC.

This chain connects TRBV7-3 to TRBJ2-5, with D possibly TRBD1 on 6 matching bases. The germline V gene encodes CDR1 SGHTA and CDR2 FQGTGA. V lost 3 bases to trimming and J lost 1 base, with 12 bases between them. CDR3 length: 15 residues. Written as DNA, the CDR3 is TGTGCCAGCAGCTTGGGGGCCAATTCCCAAGAGACCCAGTACTTC. Amino acids: CASSLGANSQETQYF.

The chain carries TRBV4-2 and TRBJ2-3; no clear D. Germline V CDR1 and CDR2: LGHNA, YNFKEQ. The CDR3 is 12 residues long. V lost 2 bases to trimming and J lost 2 bases, with 2 bases between them. CDR3 sequence (DNA): TGTGCCAGCAGCCAACACACAGATACGCAGTATTTT. Translation gives CASSQHTDTQYF.

This clone was observed a few times. The chain joins TRBV7-2 to TRBJ1-5; D perhaps matches TRBD1 (6 bases). The CDR3 has 13 residues. V dropped 8 bases and J dropped 7 bases, with 15 bases sitting between them. Germline V gene sequence: CDR1 SGHTA, CDR2 FQGNSA. Written as DNA, the CDR3 is TGTGCCAGCGGGATTGACAGGAGGCAGCCCCAGCATTTT. As protein: CASGIDRRQPQHF.

CDR3 loop: CASSLSGDHYGYTF. CDR3 in DNA: TGTGCCAGCAGCCTCAGCGGGGACCACTATGGCTACACCTTC. V is TRBV9 and J is TRBJ1-2; the D gene is possibly TRBD1 (5 bases). V was clipped by 4 bases and J by 3 bases, with 13 bases between them. From germline, CDR1 is SGDLS and CDR2 YYNGEE. CDR3 length: 14 amino acids. The variable domain in full, with the rest retrieved from reference TRBV9 and TRBJ1-2, is DSGVTQTPKHLITATGQRVTLRCSPRSGDLSVYWYQQSLDQGLQFLIQYYNGEERAKGNILERFSAQQFPDLHSELNLSSLELGDSALYFCASSLSGDHYGYTFGSGTRLTVV.

V and J are TRBV4-3 and TRBJ1-6; perhaps TRBD1 as D (5 bases). Trimming left V 1 base short and J 10 bases short, with 14 bases between. The CDR3 spans 15 residues. Germline CDR1 is LGHNA and CDR2 is YSLEER. For the CDR3, the DNA is TGCGCCAGCAGCCAAGGTGGAGGGGTAGACTCACCCCTCCACTTT. As protein: CASSQGGGVDSPLHF.

This clone was counted only a few times. CDR3 amino acids: CASSIEWNTGELFF. CDR3 bases: TGTGCCAGTAGTATAGAGTGGAACACCGGGGAGCTGTTTTTT. The V gene is TRBV19, the J gene TRBJ2-2; no clear D. CDR1 LNHDA and CDR2 SQIVND come from the germline V gene (reference sequence). The CDR3 spans 14 residues. V was trimmed by 0 bases and J by 1 base, leaving 3 bases between them.

The V call is TRBV27, the J call TRBJ2-5; the match to TRBD2 covers 11 bases. Germline CDR1 MNHEY, CDR2 SMNVEV (reference sequence). V dropped 4 bases and J dropped 2; count of bases not matched to a gene: 6. The CDR3 has 16 amino acids. DNA for the CDR3: TGTGCCAGCAGTTCTTCTAGCGGGGGGCTTCAAGAGACCCAGTACTTC. It codes for CASSSSSGGLQETQYF.

The V and J genes are TRBV7-9 and TRBJ2-1, with 13 nucleotides matching TRBD2. Germline assignment: CDR1 SEHNR and CDR2 FQNEAQ (reference sequence). The V gene end was trimmed by 4 bases and the J gene end by 3 bases; junction bases not matched to a gene: 6. CDR3 length: 17 residues. The CDR3: CASSSTSGRGVYNEQFF. The CDR3 DNA follows: TGTGCCAGCAGCTCCACTAGCGGGAGGGGAGTCTACAATGAGCAGTTCTTC.

This clone showed up just once. The junction and the germline gene differ at one end; a read error may be behind it. V and J are TRBV7-9 and TRBJ2-7; tentatively, D is TRBD1 or TRBD2 (5 bases each). CDR1 and CDR2 (germline): SEHNR, FQNEAQ (reference sequence). CDR3 size: 15 residues. In DNA form, the CDR3 reads TGCGCCAGCAGCCAAGGGCTGCAGGGCGGGTACGAGCAGTACTTC. Translated, it gives CASSQGLQGGYEQYF.

This clone appeared once. The same CDR3 is also encoded by other DNA sequences in this sample. V is TRBV5-1 and J is TRBJ2-3; tentatively, D is TRBD1 or TRBD2 (5 bases each). The CDR3 length is 13 residues. CDR1 is SGHRS and CDR2 is YFSETQ in the germline V gene. Trimming stripped 2 bases from V and 6 bases from J, with 10 bases between. As DNA, the CDR3 is TGCGCCAGCAGCTTTTCAGGGACGGATACGCAGTATTTT. Encoded protein: CASSFSGTDTQYF.

This clone appeared a few times. The V and J genes are TRBV2 and TRBJ1-5; D is uncertain. CDR1 and CDR2 from the germline V gene are SNHLY and FYNNEI. CDR3 length: 13 residues. Trimming removed 6 bases at V and 4 bases at J, with 10 bases between. The CDR3 region is CASRVETNQPQHF. The CDR3, as DNA: TGTGCCAGCAGGGTCGAGACGAATCAGCCCCAGCATTTT.

The rearrangement joins TRBV7-2 to TRBJ1-4; D might be TRBD1 (6 bases). The CDR3 sequence is 14 residues long. V was pared by 6 bases and J by 4 bases, with 12 bases between. Germline CDR1 SGHTA, CDR2 FQGNSA. CDR3 sequence: CASRRGPGNEKLFF. CDR3 DNA sequence: TGTGCCAGCAGACGGGGGCCTGGTAATGAAAAACTGTTTTTT.

The CDR3 region is CASSSGLQYEQYF. The CDR3, as DNA: TGTGCCAGCAGTTCCGGACTACAATACGAGCAGTACTTC. The chain uses TRBV6-6 and TRBJ2-7; possible D gene TRBD2, 6 bases. The CDR3 sequence is 13 residues long. V lost 4 bases and J 4 bases, leaving 11 bases between the germline ends. Looked up from germline, CDR1 is MNHNY and CDR2 is SVGAGI (reference sequence).

The chain has TRBV7-5 and TRBJ1-5. TRBV7-5 represents a pseudogene. The length of the CDR3 is 15 residues. The CDR3 reads CVRSLRSRGNQPQHF. The CDR3 region has the DNA TGTGTCAGAAGCCTACGGTCTAGGGGCAATCAGCCCCAGCATTTT.

The chain carries TRBV30 and TRBJ2-7; D might be TRBD1 or TRBD2, each matching 5 bases. The V gene's germline CDR1 is GTSNPN and CDR2 SVGIG (reference sequence). V lost 2 bases to trimming and J lost 2 bases, with 13 bases between them. The CDR3 runs to 14 residues. CDR3 nucleotide sequence: TGTGCCTGGAGTACCGGGACGGGAACCTACGAGCAGTACTTC. It encodes CAWSTGTGTYEQYF.

This clone was observed once. The rearrangement links TRBV7-2 to TRBJ2-7; a weak D match, TRBD2 (7 bases). Germline-derived CDR1 and CDR2 are SGHTA and FQGNSA. This CDR3 is 14 amino acids long. With 2 bases removed from V and 5 bases from J, the gap between germline ends came to 13 bases. CDR3 coding DNA: TGTGCCAGCAGCTTATTAATAGGGGGGGACGAGCAGTACTTC. It yields the protein CASSLLIGGDEQYF.

The V gene is TRBV28, the J gene TRBJ1-2; the D gene is possibly TRBD1 (5 bases). The V and J ends lost 8 bases and 5 bases respectively, with 9 bases between them. This CDR3 has 11 residues. Germline CDR1 reads MDHEN; CDR2 reads SYDVKM. CDR3 nucleotides: TGTGCCAGCGATTCAGGGTATGGCTACACCTTC. It specifies CASDSGYGYTF.